The 10 T cell receptor beta chains given below trace back to one sample, sequenced in a study of T cell responses to AZD1222 COVID-19 vaccine. The protocol was immunoSEQ multiplex PCR, while the TCRdb copy is restricted to in-frame clones and leaves out a portion. The data hold about 120,000 clones, with around nine tenths observed a single time. Sample: peripheral blood, taken 28 days after the second AZD1222 dose. These receptors came from an adult who received the AZD1222 COVID-19 vaccine.

The chain employs TRBV10-3 and TRBJ1-1, with 7 bases that match TRBD1. The V segment lost 3 bases and the J segment 11 bases; nucleotides outside the gene matches: 15. Per germline, CDR1 ENHRY and CDR2 SYGVKD. The CDR3 spans 15 residues. The CDR3 coding sequence is TGTGCCATCAGTGACCGTGACAGGGCTTCGGTGTCGGCTTTCTTT. Encoded protein: CAISDRDRASVSAFF.

The J gene is TRBJ1-1, the V gene TRBV7-2; weak D call: TRBD1 (5 bases). Trimming left V 7 bases short and J 5 bases short, with 17 bases between. Germline V CDR1 and CDR2: SGHTA, FQGNSA. The CDR3 is made up of 14 amino acids. CDR3 sequence reads: CASTPRGSRTEAFF. In DNA, the CDR3 is TGTGCCAGCACCCCTAGGGGTAGCAGGACTGAAGCTTTCTTT. Variable domain in full (rest from reference TRBV7-2 and TRBJ1-1): GAGVSQSPSNKVTEKGKDVELRCDPISGHTALYWYRQSLGQGLEFLIYFQGNSAPDKSGLPSDRFSAERTGGSVSTLTIQRTQQEDSAVYLCASTPRGSRTEAFFGQGTRLTVV.

The chain employs TRBV7-9 and TRBJ2-7; TRBD1 aligns across 8 bases. V lost 5 bases and J lost 6; bases outside the gene matches: 12. Germline assignment: CDR1 SEHNR and CDR2 FQNEAQ (reference sequence). The CDR3 runs to 15 residues. CDR3 region: CASSPPGQGRSEQYF. CDR3 sequence (DNA): TGTGCCAGCAGCCCTCCCGGACAGGGTCGGAGCGAGCAGTACTTC.

V is TRBV7-6 and J is TRBJ1-2; D call uncertain. The CDR3 sequence is 13 residues long. Trimming took 1 base from V and 2 from J, leaving 5 bases between them. Germline CDR1 reads SGHVS; CDR2 reads FNYEAQ. The CDR3 nucleotides read TGTGCCAGCAGCTTAGGGCCGAACTATGGCTACACCTTC. Residues: CASSLGPNYGYTF.

This clone was detected once. This chain uses TRBV4-3 with TRBJ1-1; D is perhaps TRBD1 (6 bases). The CDR3 length is 13 residues. Deletions cut 4 bases from V and 8 bases from J, with 14 bases between. Germline CDR1 LGHNA, CDR2 YSLEER. The CDR3 reads CASSPEGGSEAFF. The CDR3 DNA reads as TGCGCCAGCAGCCCTGAAGGGGGGTCCGAAGCTTTCTTT.

V usage is TRBV3-1 (or the pseudogene TRBV3-2) and J usage is TRBJ2-4; D remains unclear. Germline CDR1 LGHDT, CDR2 YNNKEL (reference sequence). Trimming took 0 bases from V and 1 from J, leaving 10 bases between them. The CDR3 extends over 16 amino acids. CDR3 nucleotide sequence: TGTGCCAGCAGCCAAGATCCGGTGGGTGCCAAAAACATTCAGTACTTC. Translated: CASSQDPVGAKNIQYF.

In DNA form, the CDR3 reads TGTGCCAGCAGCCAAGCTGAGGGGCCTGACATCAATGAGCAGTTCTTC. Its translation is CASSQAEGPDINEQFF. The chain combines TRBV14 with TRBJ2-1; D tentatively reads TRBD1 or TRBD2 (5 bases each). Germline values: CDR1 SGHDN, CDR2 FVKESK. The V end lost 1 base, the J end lost 6 bases, and 16 bases lay between the germline ends. This CDR3 region has 16 residues.

This chain's CDR3 is CASSSDGYNEQFF. Here the CDR3 DNA reads TGTGCCAGCAGTTCCGACGGATACAATGAGCAGTTCTTC. The chain carries TRBV6-5 and TRBJ2-1; no definite D call. Trimming stripped 4 bases from V and 4 bases from J, with 8 bases between. The CDR3 runs to 13 residues. The germline gives CDR1 MNHEY, CDR2 SVGAGI.

In its sample, this clone was seen once. The chain recombines TRBV7-8 with TRBJ2-3, with unresolved D. Germline values: CDR1 SGHVS, CDR2 FQNEAQ. The V end lost 4 bases, the J end lost 2 bases, and 10 bases lay between the germline ends. The CDR3 runs to 14 residues. The CDR3 reads CASSYIIDTDTQYF. The CDR3 nucleotides read TGTGCCAGCAGCTACATAATTGACACAGATACGCAGTATTTT.

This CDR3 is CASRVSQAFF. The CDR3 nucleotides read TGTGCCAGCAGGGTCTCTCAAGCTTTCTTT. The chain carries TRBV2 and TRBJ1-1, with no clear D. Trimming removed 6 bases at V and 9 bases at J, with 8 bases between. The CDR3 totals 10 residues. Germline CDR1 and CDR2: SNHLY and FYNNEI.